The clone carrying this T cell receptor beta chain was counted a few times. Losses at the gene ends were 0 bases for V and 3 bases for J; bases not matched to a gene: 5. The CDR3 length is 15 residues. This specimen comes from a study of T-cell reconstitution after alpha-beta-depleted transplantation in children. It was with unique molecular identifiers that the TCRbeta library was prepared. TCRdb processed the PCR reads anew with MiXCR; each CDR3 protein has one entry. The sample lists over 400,000 distinct CDR3 sequences; approximately 13% were seen once. The chain combines TRBV12-3 or TRBV12-4 with TRBJ2-7; 7 nucleotides align to TRBD1. This TCR came from a human donor who donated a stem cell graft to a child with combined immunodeficiency. The material was PBMCs from the stem cell graft donor, obtained from the stem cell graft. DNA for the CDR3: TGTGCCAGCAGTTTAGCTGGGGACAGCTACTACGAGCAGTACTTC. Protein product: CASSLAGDSYYEQYF.